This T cell receptor (beta chain) originates from a study of blood T cell repertoires in COVID-19. Study overall: The United States, Italy and Spain provided the acute and convalescent COVID-19 samples. From T cells, B-cell-depleted T cells, or PBMCs came the material, which was cDNA or gDNA.

Original methodology: Estimation of nucleated cell counts relied on the amplification of reference gene primers. The method was immunoSEQ multiplex PCR; TCRdb's version includes in-frame clones alone and lacks a portion of them. V, J and clone size derive from that table, while D and trimming were established from the DNA sequence. The data contain 55,000 to 75,000 clones, just over 85% of them singletons. Trimming left V 11 bases short and J 3 bases short, with 10 bases between. The CDR3 sequence is 12 residues long. Sequenced input: peripheral blood. The chain recombines TRBV12-3 or TRBV12-4 with TRBJ2-2, with a possible D match to TRBD2 (6 bases). This TCR was recovered from a man aged 50 to 60 with active COVID-19. This chain's CDR3 is CAGGGDTGELFF. As DNA, the CDR3 is TGTGCCGGGGGAGGCGACACCGGGGAGCTGTTTTTT.